The clone carrying this T cell receptor (beta chain) has a count of ten or more. Its antigen remains unknown. Carried by each TCR cDNA molecule was a unique molecular identifier. TCRdb reprocessed the 5' RACE reads with MiXCR, giving one entry per CDR3 protein. This table has more than 35,000 distinct CDR3 sequences, around 5% appearing once. Time point of the sample: sample taken at primary tumor resection. Sequencing covered unsorted whole RNA taken from tumor, nontumor lung or frozen PBMC. Donors were some 72 untreated early-stage non-small cell lung cancer patients. The data belong to a study of spatial heterogeneity in lung cancer. Study summary: Detected sequences consistently included more beta-chain ones than alpha-chain ones. Whole-study results and caveats: At resection, ubiquitous expanded tumor TCRs appeared in blood more than at follow-up.

Germline assignment: CDR1 MNHEY and CDR2 SVGAGI. The length of the CDR3 is 13 residues. Between the trimmed V and J ends, which lost 0 bases and 8 bases, there was a span of 8 bases. This chain joins TRBV6-5 and TRBJ2-1; no clear D gene. The sequencing here drew on PBMCs, taken at surgery. The clonotype originates from a female donor with early-stage non-small cell lung cancer. The CDR3 nucleotides are TGTGCCAGCAGTTACTCGAGTTTCGATGAGCAGTTCTTC. It translates to CASSYSSFDEQFF.